The rows below give T cell receptor beta chains drawn from one sample of a study of T cell responses to AZD1222 COVID-19 vaccine. The protocol was immunoSEQ multiplex PCR, while the TCRdb copy is restricted to in-frame clones and leaves out a portion. The profile shows 95,000 to 110,000 clones, about 85% of them singletons. This specimen consisted of peripheral blood, obtained 28 days after the second AZD1222 dose. The receptor source for this set is an adult who received the AZD1222 COVID-19 vaccine. The CDR3 runs from the conserved cysteine through the conserved F or W. Each record gives: D gene, clone size, V gene, J gene, CDR3 length, CDR3 protein, CDR3 DNA. A D gene is named only where the DNA matches it firmly. Rows give clone size only sometimes, using once, few, many, or a class for an expanded clone.

>-|-|TRBV18|TRBJ2-3|13
CASSQGSLDTQYF
TGTGCCAGCTCACAAGGTTCCCTAGATACGCAGTATTTT
>TRBD1|once|TRBV7-2|TRBJ2-1|15
CASSERDRAYNEQFF
TGTGCCAGCAGCGAACGGGACAGGGCCTACAATGAGCAGTTCTTC
>-|once|TRBV12-5|TRBJ1-1|16
CASGPANWGGSTEAFF
TGTGCTAGTGGCCCCGCAAATTGGGGGGGGAGCACTGAAGCTTTCTTT
>-|few|TRBV6-2/TRBV6-3|TRBJ1-5|14
CASTPLRFDQPQHF
TGTGCCAGCACCCCCCTCCGGTTTGATCAGCCCCAGCATTTT
>-|once|TRBV28|TRBJ1-1|14
CASSLSHDGGAAFF
TGTGCCAGCAGTTTATCTCACGACGGGGGCGCGGCTTTCTTT
>-|-|TRBV10-3|TRBJ2-7|14
CATHQAGARNEQYF
TGTGCCACCCATCAAGCAGGGGCGAGGAACGAGCAGTACTTC
>-|once|TRBV19|TRBJ2-7|14
CASSPGQGPYEQYF
TGTGCCAGTAGTCCGGGCCAGGGCCCCTACGAGCAGTACTTC
>TRBD2|-|TRBV6-5|TRBJ2-1|14
CASSISGGASEQFF
TGTGCCAGCAGTATTAGCGGGGGGGCCAGTGAGCAGTTCTTC
>-|-|TRBV4-3|TRBJ1-6|15
CASSQGASQNSPLHF
TGCGCCAGCAGCCAAGGGGCCTCACAGAATTCACCCCTCCACTTT
>TRBD2|few|TRBV4-3|TRBJ2-3|15
CASSQDGGNTDTQYF
TGCGCCAGCAGCCAAGACGGGGGGAATACAGATACGCAGTATTTT
>-|-|TRBV25-1|TRBJ1-1|14
CASREAGRGTEAFF
TGTGCCAGCAGAGAAGCAGGTCGTGGCACTGAAGCTTTCTTT
>-|-|TRBV7-9|TRBJ1-2|12
CASSSGGYGYTF
TGTGCCAGCAGCTCCGGGGGTTATGGCTACACCTTC
>TRBD1|-|TRBV28|TRBJ2-1|16
CASRVRQGIGVNEQFF
TGTGCCAGCAGGGTTCGACAGGGGATCGGCGTCAATGAGCAGTTCTTC
>-|-|TRBV5-1|TRBJ1-1|16
CASSLGWTAVNTEAFF
TGCGCCAGCAGCTTGGGATGGACAGCCGTGAACACTGAAGCTTTCTTT